The 15 T cell receptor beta chains in this list originate from one sample, sequenced in a study of Graves' ophthalmopathy and Graves' hyperthyroidism. The study amplified TCR beta CDR3 regions using RNA transcripts. RT-PCR with HTBI primers came first, then second-round multiplex PCR. TCRdb re-analysed the multiplex PCR reads in MiXCR, keeping a single row per CDR3 protein. In the table there are about 740,000 distinct CDR3 sequences, around 40% of which are singletons. Sequenced: peripheral blood. These receptors were obtained from an adult man with Graves' ophthalmopathy.

The table lists this clonotype with a few counts. This chain joins TRBV9 and TRBJ2-2; 8 nucleotides line up with TRBD1. This CDR3 comprises 17 residues. V lost 1 base and J lost 4; bases outside the gene matches: 9. The germline V gene has CDR1 SGDLS and CDR2 YYNGEE. The CDR3 DNA is TGTGCCAGCAGCGTAATCCCCGGGACAGGAGGCACCGGGGAGCTGTTTTTT. This encodes CASSVIPGTGGTGELFF.

Ten or more counts support this clonotype. The rearrangement uses TRBV7-9 and TRBJ1-4; D uncertain. The ends were cut back, 1 base at V and 8 bases at J, with 11 bases in the middle. The germline V gene has CDR1 SEHNR and CDR2 FQNEAQ (reference sequence). CDR3 size: 14 residues. CDR3 in amino acids: CASSLVQVEEKLFF. CDR3 sequence (DNA): TGTGCCAGCAGCTTAGTGCAGGTGGAAGAAAAACTGTTTTTT.

This clonotype was observed at least ten times. This rearrangement joins TRBV15 to TRBJ1-2; TRBD1 matches at 9 bases. Germline CDR1 and CDR2: LNHNV and YYDKDF (reference sequence). J gave up 8 bases and V 4 bases, and 8 bases lay outside the gene matches. CDR3 size: 14 residues. CDR3 amino acids: CATSKSGTGIGYTF. CDR3 DNA sequence: TGTGCCACCAGCAAAAGCGGGACAGGGATCGGCTACACCTTC.

The rearrangement links TRBV2 to TRBJ1-2, with 7 nucleotides matching TRBD1. V was clipped by 2 bases and J by 4 bases; unmatched bases: 1. CDR1 and CDR2 from the germline V gene are SNHLY and FYNNEI. The CDR3 loop spans 13 amino acids. The CDR3 sequence: CASSEWDSYGYTF. The DNA for the CDR3 is TGTGCCAGCAGTGAATGGGACAGCTATGGCTACACCTTC.

This chain uses TRBV28 with TRBJ1-2; D possibly corresponds to TRBD1 (5 bases). Germline V lookup: CDR1 MDHEN, CDR2 SYDVKM. The V end lost 7 bases, the J end lost 3 bases, and 12 bases lay between the germline ends. The length of the CDR3 is 13 residues. The CDR3 DNA follows: TGTGCCAGCACTTTGAGGGGTTACTATGGCTACACCTTC. Translated: CASTLRGYYGYTF.

In the case of this clonotype: The junction differs from germline at one of its ends, possibly a read error. The chain couples TRBV10-3 to TRBJ1-5; D remains unclear. The germline CDR1 and CDR2 sequences are ENHRY and SYGVKD. CDR3 length equals 15 residues. The CDR3 loop is CASSYGPYSNQPQHF. CDR3 DNA sequence: TGTGCCAGCAGTTACGGGCCTTATAGCAATCAGCCCCAGCATTTT.

Only one count was recorded for this clonotype. In nucleotides, the CDR3 is TGTGCCAGTAGTATATTGTATCAGCCCCAGCATTTT. Translation: CASSILYQPQHF. The rearrangement joins TRBV19 to TRBJ1-5; no clear D gene. The CDR3 is 12 amino acids. CDR1 and CDR2 from the germline V gene are LNHDA and SQIVND (reference sequence). Between the trimmed V and J ends, which lost 2 bases and 5 bases, there was a span of 4 bases.

This clonotype showed up many times. The J gene is TRBJ2-6, the V gene TRBV20-1; D is unclear. Germline CDR1 DFQATT, CDR2 SNEGSKA (reference sequence). The CDR3 has 15 amino acids. The V end lost 2 bases, the J end lost 0 bases, and 8 bases lay between the germline ends. The CDR3 sequence is CSARSGISGANVLTF. The DNA of the CDR3 is TGCAGTGCTAGATCGGGCATCTCTGGGGCCAACGTCCTGACTTTC.

The chain has TRBV7-6 and TRBJ2-5; D possibly corresponds to TRBD2 (6 bases). The CDR3 contains 15 residues. V was clipped by 4 bases and J by 1 base, with 13 bases between them. The germline CDR1 and CDR2 sequences are SGHVS and FNYEAQ. Written as DNA, the CDR3 is TGTGCCAGCAGCTCGACTAGAATGTGCCAAGAGACCCAGTACTTC. Translated: CASSSTRMCQETQYF.

J is TRBJ1-1 and V is TRBV19; 7 bases are a match to TRBD1. This CDR3 is 14 amino acids long. CDR1 is LNHDA and CDR2 is SQIVND in the germline V gene (reference sequence). After removal of 7 bases from V and 5 bases from J, the junction contained 10 bases not matched to a gene. The CDR3 DNA is TGTGCCAGTAAAAGGGGGCCGTCGGGGACTGAAGCTTTCTTT. Protein: CASKRGPSGTEAFF.

This clonotype was detected once. The J gene is TRBJ1-2, the V gene TRBV20-1; D is perhaps TRBD1 (5 bases). CDR1 DFQATT and CDR2 SNEGSKA come from the germline V gene (reference sequence). V was clipped by 0 bases and J by 3 bases, with 11 bases between them. The CDR3 sequence is 14 residues long. CDR3 sequence (DNA): TGCAGTGCTAGAGATTGGGACGCGGACTATGGCTACACCTTC. It specifies CSARDWDADYGYTF.

This clonotype occurred a few times. The V and J genes are TRBV12-3 or TRBV12-4 and TRBJ2-7; 7 bases fit TRBD1. CDR3 size: 15 residues. Losses at the gene ends were 5 bases for V and 3 bases for J; bases not matched to a gene: 10. In DNA form, the CDR3 reads TGTGCCAGCAGTGAAGACAGGGTCCGAATCTACGAGCAGTACTTC. It yields the protein CASSEDRVRIYEQYF.

This clonotype was observed many times. The rearrangement links TRBV15 to TRBJ1-1, with 11 bases lining up with TRBD1. CDR1 is LNHNV and CDR2 is YYDKDF in the germline V gene (reference sequence). The V and J ends lost 0 bases and 6 bases, in that order; junction bases with no gene match: 3. The CDR3 has 15 residues. The CDR3 loop is CATSRDGQGASEAFF. In DNA, the CDR3 is TGTGCCACCAGCAGAGATGGACAGGGGGCTTCTGAAGCTTTCTTT. The whole variable domain, filled in from reference TRBV15 and TRBJ1-1, reads DAMVIQNPRYQVTQFGKPVTLSCSQTLNHNVMYWYQQKSSQAPKLLFHYYDKDFNNEADTPDNFQSRRPNTSFCFLDIRSPGLGDTAMYLCATSRDGQGASEAFFGQGTRLTVV.

The gene calls are TRBV10-3 and TRBJ2-5; D gene uncertain. The V gene lost 0 bases and the J gene lost 5 bases, with 7 bases spanning the gap. The CDR3 loop spans 13 amino acids. Germline loops: CDR1 ENHRY, CDR2 SYGVKD. CDR3 sequence: CAISESRLETQYF. The CDR3 nucleotides read TGTGCCATCAGTGAGTCGAGGCTGGAGACCCAGTACTTC.

The chain joins TRBV12-3 or TRBV12-4 to TRBJ1-1, with D perhaps matching TRBD1 (5 bases). V was trimmed by 7 bases and J by 14 bases, leaving 17 bases between them. This CDR3 has 11 residues. DNA for the CDR3: TGTGCCAGCACGCGGGGGTGGGATTTCTTCTTT. Its translation is CASTRGWDFFF.